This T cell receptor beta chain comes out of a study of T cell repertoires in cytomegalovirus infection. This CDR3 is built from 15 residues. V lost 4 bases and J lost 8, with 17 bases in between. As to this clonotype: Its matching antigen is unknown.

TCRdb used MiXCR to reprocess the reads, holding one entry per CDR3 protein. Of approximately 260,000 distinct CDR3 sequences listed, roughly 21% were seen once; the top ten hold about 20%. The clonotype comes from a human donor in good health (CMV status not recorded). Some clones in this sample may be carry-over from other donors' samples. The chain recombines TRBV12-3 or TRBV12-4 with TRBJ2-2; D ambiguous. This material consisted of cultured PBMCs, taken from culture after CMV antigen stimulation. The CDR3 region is CASSYRASYFGELFF. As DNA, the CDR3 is TGTGCCAGCAGTTACCGGGCATCCTATTTTGGGGAGCTGTTTTTT.